Listed below are T cell receptor beta chains from one sample, sequenced in a study of OX40 agonist ivuxolimab in advanced cancers. TCRdb keeps only in-frame clones here, not all; method: immunoSEQ multiplex PCR. The sample has some 95,000 clones, 87% seen once. The sample was CD4+ or CD8+ T cells sorted from blood, taken in a trial of the OX40 agonist ivuxolimab. The receptors originated from an adult with an advanced solid tumor such as melanoma, head and neck, liver or kidney cancer. CDR3s include the opening cysteine and the closing phenylalanine or tryptophan. The D gene is left open where the match is weak. Expanded clones get a size class; other rows say once, few or many, or leave the size out.

length	V	size	J	D	CDR3	DNA
14	TRBV27	NA	TRBJ2-7	TRBD1	CASSLWDRVYEQYF	TGTGCCAGCAGTCTCTGGGACAGGGTGTACGAGCAGTACTTC
14	TRBV27	NA	TRBJ2-3	NA	CASSQIGVWDTQYF	TGTGCCAGCAGTCAAATAGGGGTCTGGGATACGCAGTATTTT
16	TRBV6-4	NA	TRBJ2-3	NA	CASSPLVGGSTDTQYF	TGTGCCAGCAGCCCACTAGTGGGGGGCTCCACAGATACGCAGTATTTT
12	TRBV19	NA	TRBJ1-5	NA	CASRQGHQPQHF	TGTGCCAGTAGGCAAGGCCATCAGCCCCAGCATTTT
14	TRBV6-5	NA	TRBJ1-1	TRBD1	CASSYSQGITEAFF	TGTGCCAGCAGTTATTCACAGGGGATCACTGAAGCTTTCTTT
16	TRBV7-3	NA	TRBJ1-2	NA	CASSLTVGLPFDGYTF	TGTGCCAGCAGCTTAACCGTGGGACTACCTTTTGATGGCTACACCTTC
15	TRBV13	once	TRBJ2-7	NA	CASSLVGGSSYEQYF	TGTGCCAGCAGCTTAGTCGGCGGCAGCTCCTACGAGCAGTACTTC
14	TRBV6-5	NA	TRBJ1-4	NA	CASSEIGAGEKLFF	TGTGCCAGCAGTGAAATAGGAGCTGGGGAAAAACTGTTTTTT
17	TRBV5-6	NA	TRBJ2-7	TRBD1	CASSPGTGFVRDYEQYF	TGTGCCAGCAGCCCCGGGACAGGGTTCGTCAGAGACTACGAGCAGTACTTC
15	TRBV7-2	NA	TRBJ2-1	NA	CASSGAADTYNEQFF	TGTGCCAGCAGCGGGGCCGCTGACACCTACAATGAGCAGTTCTTC
16	TRBV5-4	NA	TRBJ1-2	TRBD1	CASSTPGQATNYGYTF	TGTGCCAGCAGCACACCGGGACAGGCTACTAACTATGGCTACACCTTC
13	TRBV9	once	TRBJ1-2	NA	CASSPQDFYGYTF	TGTGCCAGCAGCCCTCAAGATTTCTATGGCTACACCTTC
13	TRBV27	NA	TRBJ1-1	NA	CASSLMAEGDAFF	TGTGCCAGCAGTTTAATGGCAGAGGGAGACGCTTTCTTT
18	TRBV5-1	few	TRBJ2-3	NA	CASSLYKPTSGSTDTQYF	TGCGCCAGCAGCTTATATAAACCGACTAGTGGATCCACAGATACGCAGTATTTT
13	TRBV7-2	NA	TRBJ2-7	NA	CASRWDLGDEQYF	TGTGCCAGCAGATGGGACCTTGGGGACGAGCAGTACTTC
15	TRBV28	NA	TRBJ1-3	NA	CASSLAGVEGNTIYF	TGTGCCAGCAGCCTTGCAGGGGTGGAAGGAAACACCATATATTTT
14	TRBV7-2	NA	TRBJ1-2	NA	CASLPTSANYGYTF	TGTGCCAGCTTACCAACATCTGCTAACTATGGCTACACCTTC
14	TRBV2	few	TRBJ1-5	TRBD1	CASRGDSTNQPQHF	TGTGCCAGCAGGGGGGACAGCACCAATCAGCCCCAGCATTTT
16	TRBV9	NA	TRBJ1-1	NA	CASSPRAGADDTEAFF	TGTGCCAGCAGCCCCCGCGCGGGGGCGGATGACACTGAAGCTTTCTTT
15	TRBV5-4	few	TRBJ1-2	NA	CASSWGGGADYGYTF	TGTGCCAGCAGCTGGGGCGGGGGCGCTGACTATGGCTACACCTTC
11	TRBV6-1	once	TRBJ1-1	NA	CASRERAAAFF	TGTGCCAGCAGGGAGAGGGCAGCAGCTTTCTTT
15	TRBV6-1	NA	TRBJ1-2	NA	CASTGTQSFGAGYTF	TGTGCCAGCACGGGAACACAGAGTTTTGGGGCTGGCTACACCTTC
11	TRBV7-9	NA	TRBJ2-7	NA	CASSRVYEQYF	TGTGCCAGCAGCCGAGTCTACGAGCAGTACTTC
12	TRBV11-2	NA	TRBJ2-5	NA	CASTDLGQTQYF	TGTGCCAGCACCGACCTAGGGCAGACCCAGTACTTC
12	TRBV2	NA	TRBJ1-1	NA	CASTPEGHEAFF	TGTGCCAGCACCCCCGAGGGCCATGAAGCTTTCTTT
17	TRBV4-3	NA	TRBJ1-2	NA	CASSQDSGGRSVHGYTF	TGCGCCAGCAGCCAAGACTCTGGTGGGCGGTCAGTGCATGGCTACACCTTC
13	TRBV11-2	NA	TRBJ2-1	NA	CASSLTTEGEQFF	TGTGCCAGCAGCTTAACTACAGAGGGCGAGCAGTTCTTC
15	TRBV2	NA	TRBJ1-4	NA	CASSAPSRGDEKLFF	TGTGCCAGCAGTGCACCCAGTAGGGGCGATGAAAAACTGTTTTTT
13	TRBV5-1	once	TRBJ1-4	NA	CASSLVRGEKLFF	TGCGCCAGCAGCTTGGTAAGGGGCGAAAAACTGTTTTTT
16	TRBV21-1	NA	TRBJ2-7	NA	CASSKRQGDVSYEQYF	TGTGCCAGCAGCAAACGACAGGGCGACGTCTCCTACGAGCAGTACTTC
14	TRBV9	NA	TRBJ2-7	NA	CASSPRVGGYEQYF	TGTGCCAGCAGCCCCCGGGTGGGGGGCTACGAGCAGTACTTC
10	TRBV6-1	NA	TRBJ1-2	NA	CASRVGGYTF	TGTGCCAGCCGGGTTGGCGGCTACACCTTC
16	TRBV9	NA	TRBJ1-5	TRBD1	CASSVGEGALGQPQHF	TGTGCCAGCAGCGTAGGCGAGGGGGCCTTAGGACAGCCCCAGCATTTT